This TCR beta chain was sequenced during a study of radiotherapy plus CTLA-4 blockade in lung cancer. Study overall: About a sixth of enrolled patients responded objectively, and approximately 30% had disease control.

Study-level results: TCR clones from tumors expanded in blood after radiotherapy plus ipilimumab.

Comment on this clone: Its antigen is still unknown.

TCRdb's table, derived via immunoSEQ multiplex PCR, lists solely in-frame clones and lacks some. The table has about 110,000 clones, roughly 80% seen once. From germline, CDR1 is SGHKS and CDR2 YYEKEE (reference sequence). V lost 0 bases, J lost 0 bases, and 5 bases stayed unmatched. CDR3 size: 16 residues. The chain is built from TRBV5-5 and TRBJ1-1; 7 positions match TRBD1. The receptor's source is a human donor with non-small cell lung cancer that progressed on radiotherapy plus ipilimumab. Some clones in this sample may be carry-over from other donors' samples. This specimen was peripheral blood, taken from a patient treated with radiotherapy plus ipilimumab. The chain's CDR3 is CASSLDRQGMNTEAFF. The CDR3 DNA follows: TGTGCCAGCAGCTTGGACCGACAGGGAATGAACACTGAAGCTTTCTTT.